This T cell receptor beta chain was found in a study of blood T cells in healthy people across ages. Germline V lookup: CDR1 DFQATT, CDR2 SNEGSKA (reference sequence). V trimming: 0 bases; J trimming: 0 bases; junction bases outside the gene matches: 6. This CDR3 has 18 residues. Then a second PCR, running roughly 7 to 11 cycles, was carried out with a sample-barcoded 5' primer and a J-beta primer mix. TCRdb processed the 5' RACE reads anew with MiXCR; each CDR3 protein has one entry. The data contain under 1,000,000 distinct CDR3 sequences, around 50% of them seen just once; the ten biggest clones take up 15% to 20%.

What was sequenced was blood. This receptor was obtained from a man aged 80 or over in good health. V gene TRBV20-1 combines with J gene TRBJ2-5, with 14 nucleotides matching TRBD2. Written as DNA, the CDR3 is TGCAGTGCTAGAGAGGGACTAGCGGGAGCCTTGTACCAAGAGACCCAGTACTTC. Encoded protein: CSAREGLAGALYQETQYF.